This TCR beta chain was sequenced for a study of PD-L1 blockade in urothelial cancer. Study context: Specimens of blood held a median count of about 140,000 T cells.

Clones were sequenced by immunoSEQ multiplex PCR, and TCRdb holds only the in-frame ones, with some missing. The sample has around 80,000 clones; 75% to 95% are singletons. CDR1 is KGHSH, CDR2 LQKENI, per germline. V lost 5 bases and J lost 0; bases outside the gene matches: 7. This CDR3 contains 18 residues. The time point is: peripheral blood 6 weeks after treatment start. This receptor was identified in a woman of 80 years or more with urothelial cancer. The V gene is TRBV18, the J gene TRBJ2-6; 10 bases agree with TRBD2. Sequencing was performed on PBMCs, taken around atezolizumab (anti-PD-L1) treatment. CDR3: CASSSSSGSPSGANVLTF. The CDR3 coding sequence is TGTGCCAGCTCATCCTCTAGCGGGAGCCCCTCTGGGGCCAACGTCCTGACTTTC.